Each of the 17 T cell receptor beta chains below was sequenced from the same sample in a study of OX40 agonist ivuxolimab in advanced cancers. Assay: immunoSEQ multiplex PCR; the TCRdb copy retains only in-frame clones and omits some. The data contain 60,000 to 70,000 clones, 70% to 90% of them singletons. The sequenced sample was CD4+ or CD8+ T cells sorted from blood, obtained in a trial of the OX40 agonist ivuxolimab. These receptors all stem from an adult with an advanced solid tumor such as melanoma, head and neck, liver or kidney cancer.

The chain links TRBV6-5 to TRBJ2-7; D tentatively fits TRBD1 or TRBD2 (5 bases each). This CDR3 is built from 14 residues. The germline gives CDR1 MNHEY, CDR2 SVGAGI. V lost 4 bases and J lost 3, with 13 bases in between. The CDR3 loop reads CASSSDGAGYEQYF. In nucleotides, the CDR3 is TGTGCCAGCAGTTCGGACGGGGCGGGCTACGAGCAGTACTTC.

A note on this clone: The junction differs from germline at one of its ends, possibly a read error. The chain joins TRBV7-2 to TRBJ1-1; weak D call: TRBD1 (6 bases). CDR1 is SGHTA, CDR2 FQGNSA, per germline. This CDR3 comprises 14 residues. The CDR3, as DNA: TGTGCCAGCAGTTCGGGACACCTGAAGACTGAAGCTTTCTTT. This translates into CASSSGHLKTEAFF.

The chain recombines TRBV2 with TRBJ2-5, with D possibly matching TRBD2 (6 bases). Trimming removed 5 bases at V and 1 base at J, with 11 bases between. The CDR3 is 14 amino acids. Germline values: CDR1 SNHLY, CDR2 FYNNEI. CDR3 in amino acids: CASSPREPQETQYF. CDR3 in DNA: TGTGCCAGCAGTCCCCGGGAGCCCCAAGAGACCCAGTACTTC.

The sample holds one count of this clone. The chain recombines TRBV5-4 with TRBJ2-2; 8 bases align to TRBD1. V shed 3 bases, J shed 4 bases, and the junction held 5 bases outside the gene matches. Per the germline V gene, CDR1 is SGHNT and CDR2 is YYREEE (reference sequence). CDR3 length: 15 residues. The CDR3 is CASSSGQDRTGELFF. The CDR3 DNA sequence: TGTGCCAGCAGCTCGGGACAGGATCGCACCGGGGAGCTGTTTTTT. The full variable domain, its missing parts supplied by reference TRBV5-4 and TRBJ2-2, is ETGVTQSPTHLIKTRGQQVTLRCSSQSGHNTVSWYQQALGQGPQFIFQYYREEENGRGNFPPRFSGLQFPNYSSELNVNALELDDSALYLCASSSGQDRTGELFFGEGSRLTVL.

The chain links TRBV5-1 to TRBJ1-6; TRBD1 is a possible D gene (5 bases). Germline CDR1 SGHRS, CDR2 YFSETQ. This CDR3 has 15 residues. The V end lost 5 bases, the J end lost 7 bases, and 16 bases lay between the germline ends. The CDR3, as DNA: TGCGCCAGCAGTTCGGCAGGGCAAGAAAATTCACCCCTCCACTTT. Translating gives CASSSAGQENSPLHF.

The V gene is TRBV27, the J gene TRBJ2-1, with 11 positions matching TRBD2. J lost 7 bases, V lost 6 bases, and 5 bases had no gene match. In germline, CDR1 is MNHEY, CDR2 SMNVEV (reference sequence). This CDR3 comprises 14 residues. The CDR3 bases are TGTGCCAGCAGGGGACTAGCGGAAAAAAATGAGCAGTTCTTC. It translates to CASRGLAEKNEQFF.

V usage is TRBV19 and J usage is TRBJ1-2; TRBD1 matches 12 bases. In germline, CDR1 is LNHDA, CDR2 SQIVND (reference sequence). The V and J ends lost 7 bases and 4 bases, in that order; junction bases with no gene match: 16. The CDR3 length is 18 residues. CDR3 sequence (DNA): TGTGCCAGTACCCTTGGGACAGGGGGCTCGTGGAGTGTCTATGGCTACACCTTC. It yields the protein CASTLGTGGSWSVYGYTF. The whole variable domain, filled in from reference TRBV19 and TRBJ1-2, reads DGGITQSPKYLFRKEGQNVTLSCEQNLNHDAMYWYRQDPGQGLRLIYYSQIVNDFQKGDIAEGYSVSREKKESFPLTVTSAQKNPTAFYLCASTLGTGGSWSVYGYTFGSGTRLTVV.

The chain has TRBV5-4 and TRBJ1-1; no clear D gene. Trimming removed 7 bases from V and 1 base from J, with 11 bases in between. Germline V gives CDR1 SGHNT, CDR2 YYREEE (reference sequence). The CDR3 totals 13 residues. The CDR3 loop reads CASRRGENTEAFF. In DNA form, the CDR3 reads TGTGCCAGCCGACGTGGGGAGAACACTGAAGCTTTCTTT.

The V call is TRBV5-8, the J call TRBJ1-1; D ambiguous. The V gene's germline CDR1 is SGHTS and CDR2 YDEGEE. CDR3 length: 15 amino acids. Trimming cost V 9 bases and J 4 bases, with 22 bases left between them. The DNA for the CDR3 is TGTGCCACCCCCGATGGTACGGCAGTGGGCACTGAAGCTTTCTTT. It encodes CATPDGTAVGTEAFF.

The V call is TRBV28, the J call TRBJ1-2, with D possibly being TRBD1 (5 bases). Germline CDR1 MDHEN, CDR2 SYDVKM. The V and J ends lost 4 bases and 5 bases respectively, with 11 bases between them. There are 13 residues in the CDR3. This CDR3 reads CASSSPQGYGYTF. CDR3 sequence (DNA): TGTGCCAGCAGTTCACCTCAGGGATATGGCTACACCTTC.

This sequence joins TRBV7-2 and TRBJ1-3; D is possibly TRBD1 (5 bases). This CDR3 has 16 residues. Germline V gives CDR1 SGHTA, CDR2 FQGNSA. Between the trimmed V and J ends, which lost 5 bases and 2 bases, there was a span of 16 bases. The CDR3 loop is CASSIRQSPPGNTIYF. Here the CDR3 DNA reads TGTGCCAGCAGCATCAGACAGAGTCCTCCTGGAAACACCATATATTTT.

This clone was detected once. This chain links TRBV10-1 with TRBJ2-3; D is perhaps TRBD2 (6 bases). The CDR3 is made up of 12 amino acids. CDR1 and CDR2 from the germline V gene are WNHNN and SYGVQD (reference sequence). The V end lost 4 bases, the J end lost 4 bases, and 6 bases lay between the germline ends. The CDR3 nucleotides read TGCGCCAGCAGTGGGGGGGCAGATACGCAGTATTTT. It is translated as CASSGGADTQYF.

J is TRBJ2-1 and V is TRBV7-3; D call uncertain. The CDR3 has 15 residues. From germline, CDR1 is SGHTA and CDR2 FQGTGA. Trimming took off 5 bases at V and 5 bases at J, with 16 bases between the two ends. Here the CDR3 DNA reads TGTGCCAGCAGCCGATCCGCCGACTCGAACAATGAGCAGTTCTTC. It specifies CASSRSADSNNEQFF. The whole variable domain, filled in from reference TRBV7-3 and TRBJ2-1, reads GAGVSQTPSNKVTEKGKYVELRCDPISGHTALYWYRQSLGQGPEFLIYFQGTGAADDSGLPNDRFFAVRPEGSVSTLKIQRTERGDSAVYLCASSRSADSNNEQFFGPGTRLTVL.

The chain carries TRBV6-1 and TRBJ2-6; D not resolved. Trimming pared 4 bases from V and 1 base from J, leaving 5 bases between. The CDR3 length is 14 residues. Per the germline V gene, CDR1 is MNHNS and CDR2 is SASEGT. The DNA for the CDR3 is TGTGCCAGCAGTGCCTTGTCTGGGGCCAACGTCCTGACTTTC. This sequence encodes CASSALSGANVLTF.

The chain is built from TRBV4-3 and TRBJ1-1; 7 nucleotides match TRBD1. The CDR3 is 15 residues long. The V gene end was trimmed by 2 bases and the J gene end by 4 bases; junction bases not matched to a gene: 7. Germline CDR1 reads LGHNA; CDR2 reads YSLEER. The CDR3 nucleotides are TGCGCCAGCAGCCAAAATCAGGGGGTTGGCACTGAAGCTTTCTTT. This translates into CASSQNQGVGTEAFF.

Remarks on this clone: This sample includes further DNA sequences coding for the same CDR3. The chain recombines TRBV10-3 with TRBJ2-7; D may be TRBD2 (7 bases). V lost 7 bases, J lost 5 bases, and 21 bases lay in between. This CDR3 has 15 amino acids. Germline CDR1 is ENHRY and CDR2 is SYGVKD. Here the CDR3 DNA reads TGTGCCATCAATACAAACCGGGGAGGGGGGGACGAGCAGTACTTC. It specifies CAINTNRGGGDEQYF.

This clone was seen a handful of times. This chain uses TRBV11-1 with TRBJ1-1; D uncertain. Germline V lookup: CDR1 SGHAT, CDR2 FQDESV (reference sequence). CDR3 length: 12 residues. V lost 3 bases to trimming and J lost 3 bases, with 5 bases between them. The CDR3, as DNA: TGTGCCAGCAGCTTTTCTTACACTGAAGCTTTCTTT. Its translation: CASSFSYTEAFF. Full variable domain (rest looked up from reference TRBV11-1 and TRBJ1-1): EAEVAQSPRYKITEKSQAVAFWCDPISGHATLYWYRQILGQGPELLVQFQDESVVDDSQLPKDRFSAERLKGVDSTLKIQPAELGDSAMYLCASSFSYTEAFFGQGTRLTVV.